This T cell receptor beta chain emerged from a study of T cell responses to AZD1222 COVID-19 vaccine. Concerning this clone itself: Antigen: not known.

Whole-study results and caveats: Baseline testing showed seropositivity in only six AZD1222 recipients. Donors, mostly white British, included more females; clonal diversity was possibly underestimated. Spike was spanned by vaccine-associated CD4 TCRs, which were dominant at 160-218 and 743-854. Nearly half of spike-specific TCRs reportedly go after variant regions that carry no mutations.

Sequencing was performed with immunoSEQ multiplex PCR; in TCRdb, only in-frame clones are kept and a portion is missing. The repertoire consists of approximately 120,000 clones, with under 95% occurring once and the leading ten covering approximately 3.1%. The receptor was derived from an adult in good health. Sample: peripheral blood, taken on day 0 of AZD1222 vaccination.

CDR3 coding DNA: TGCAGCGTTGATTCGACGGGCACCGGGGAGCTGTTTTTT. It encodes CSVDSTGTGELFF. The chain combines TRBV29-1 with TRBJ2-2; D remains unclear. V lost 3 bases and J 4 bases, leaving 9 bases between the germline ends. The CDR3 runs 13 residues. Germline loops: CDR1 SQVTM, CDR2 ANQGSEA.